The rows below give T cell receptor beta chains drawn from one sample of a study of shared clonotypes between healthy human individuals. Using immunoSEQ multiplex PCR, the repertoire was profiled, and TCRdb retains in-frame clones only, with some absent. The top ten hold under 0.15% of the sample, which has 2,500,000 or so clones, around nine tenths seen once. Input material: naive CD4+ T cells sorted from blood. The receptor set was obtained from a man younger than 30 in good health. Each CDR3 is given with its conserved first and last residue. A D gene is named only where the DNA matches it firmly. Size tells how often a clone was seen (once, few, many) or the class of an expanded clone, and some rows leave it out.

d_gene: NA; v_gene: TRBV7-9; j_gene: TRBJ1-1; abundance: NA; CDR3aa: CASALSVPWGEGTEAFF; CDR3nt: TGTGCCAGCGCCCTTTCAGTCCCGTGGGGGGAGGGGACTGAAGCTTTCTTT
d_gene: TRBD2; v_gene: TRBV5-4; j_gene: TRBJ2-5; abundance: NA; CDR3aa: CASSLALGEGQTQYF; CDR3nt: TGTGCCAGCAGCTTGGCCTTAGGGGAGGGGCAGACCCAGTACTTC
d_gene: TRBD1; v_gene: TRBV6-5; j_gene: TRBJ1-1; abundance: NA; CDR3aa: CASRKMTGVTEAFF; CDR3nt: TGTGCCAGCAGAAAAATGACAGGGGTGACTGAAGCTTTCTTT
d_gene: NA; v_gene: TRBV14; j_gene: TRBJ1-1; abundance: few; CDR3aa: CASSPIFLLNTEAFF; CDR3nt: TGTGCCAGCAGCCCGATTTTCCTCTTGAACACTGAAGCTTTCTTT
d_gene: TRBD1; v_gene: TRBV30; j_gene: TRBJ1-3; abundance: NA; CDR3aa: CAWRGNYGTGIDTIYF; CDR3nt: TGTGCCTGGAGGGGGAATTACGGGACAGGGATAGACACCATATATTTT
d_gene: NA; v_gene: TRBV6-1; j_gene: TRBJ1-5; abundance: NA; CDR3aa: CASRLRVGNQPQHF; CDR3nt: TGTGCCAGCAGATTAAGGGTTGGCAATCAGCCCCAGCATTTT
d_gene: TRBD2; v_gene: TRBV7-2; j_gene: TRBJ2-1; abundance: NA; CDR3aa: CASSLTGGHGEQFF; CDR3nt: TGTGCCAGCAGCTTAACGGGAGGGCATGGTGAGCAGTTCTTC
d_gene: NA; v_gene: TRBV6-6; j_gene: TRBJ2-7; abundance: NA; CDR3aa: CASREQGGSYEQYF; CDR3nt: TGTGCCAGCAGGGAACAGGGAGGATCCTACGAGCAGTACTTC
d_gene: TRBD1; v_gene: TRBV7-9; j_gene: TRBJ1-3; abundance: NA; CDR3aa: CASSLARGLYTIYF; CDR3nt: TGTGCCAGCAGCTTAGCCAGGGGGCTGTACACCATATATTTT
d_gene: TRBD1; v_gene: TRBV2; j_gene: TRBJ2-5; abundance: NA; CDR3aa: CASSRDRAIQGAQYF; CDR3nt: TGTGCCAGCAGCCGGGACAGGGCGATTCAAGGGGCCCAGTACTTC
d_gene: NA; v_gene: TRBV30; j_gene: TRBJ1-5; abundance: NA; CDR3aa: CAWSPGAGGQPQHF; CDR3nt: TGTGCCTGGAGTCCCGGGGCCGGTGGTCAGCCCCAGCATTTT
d_gene: NA; v_gene: TRBV6-1; j_gene: TRBJ2-7; abundance: NA; CDR3aa: CASSEVWRSSYEQYF; CDR3nt: TGTGCCAGCAGTGAAGTTTGGCGGAGCTCCTACGAGCAGTACTTC
d_gene: TRBD2; v_gene: TRBV18; j_gene: TRBJ2-7; abundance: NA; CDR3aa: CASSQGAGESYEQYF; CDR3nt: TGTGCCAGCTCACAAGGAGCGGGAGAATCCTACGAGCAGTACTTC
d_gene: NA; v_gene: TRBV6-5; j_gene: TRBJ2-3; abundance: NA; CDR3aa: CASSRGPHTDTQYF; CDR3nt: TGTGCCAGCAGTAGAGGGCCACACACAGATACGCAGTATTTT
d_gene: NA; v_gene: TRBV6-1; j_gene: TRBJ1-2; abundance: NA; CDR3aa: CATFKERGYTF; CDR3nt: TGTGCCACCTTTAAAGAGCGAGGCTACACCTTC
d_gene: NA; v_gene: TRBV2; j_gene: TRBJ2-3; abundance: NA; CDR3aa: CASGGFSEVF; CDR3nt: TGTGCCAGTGGGGGGTTTTCAGAGGTCTTT
d_gene: NA; v_gene: TRBV10-3; j_gene: TRBJ2-7; abundance: NA; CDR3aa: CAISTESYEQYF; CDR3nt: TGTGCCATCAGCACAGAGTCCTACGAGCAGTACTTC
d_gene: NA; v_gene: TRBV5-1; j_gene: TRBJ2-3; abundance: NA; CDR3aa: CASSFRPGPSTDTQYF; CDR3nt: TGCGCCAGCAGCTTTAGACCCGGACCAAGCACAGATACGCAGTATTTT
d_gene: NA; v_gene: TRBV9; j_gene: TRBJ2-1; abundance: NA; CDR3aa: CASSVAPLAEQFF; CDR3nt: TGTGCCAGCAGCGTAGCACCGCTAGCGGAGCAGTTCTTC
d_gene: TRBD1; v_gene: TRBV5-1; j_gene: TRBJ2-2; abundance: NA; CDR3aa: CASSIGQGAVTGELFF; CDR3nt: TGCGCCAGCAGCATCGGACAGGGGGCGGTCACCGGGGAGCTGTTTTTT
d_gene: NA; v_gene: TRBV11-2; j_gene: TRBJ1-4; abundance: NA; CDR3aa: CASRGNEKLFF; CDR3nt: TGTGCCAGCAGGGGTAATGAAAAACTGTTTTTT
d_gene: NA; v_gene: TRBV4-1; j_gene: TRBJ1-4; abundance: NA; CDR3aa: CASSQGRGPNEKLFF; CDR3nt: TGCGCCAGCAGCCAAGGCAGGGGTCCTAATGAAAAACTGTTTTTT